This TCR beta chain was captured by sequencing in a study of blood T cell repertoires in COVID-19. Study as a whole: Sample material is recorded as cDNA or gDNA derived from T cells, B-cell-depleted T cells, or PBMCs.

Original processing methods: Cell counts per sample came from amplifying reference gene primers. Assay: immunoSEQ multiplex PCR; the TCRdb copy retains only in-frame clones and omits some. The V and J calls and clone size are taken from that table; D and trimming were inferred from the DNA. The data contain tens of thousands of clones, 80% to 90% of them singletons. V was pared by 5 bases and J by 8 bases, with 8 bases of the junction left unmatched. Germline V lookup: CDR1 MDHEN, CDR2 SYDVKM. The CDR3 length is 13 residues. The TCR originated in an older woman with acute or convalescent COVID-19. The sequencing sample was made of peripheral blood. The chain carries TRBV28 and TRBJ1-2; the match to TRBD1 covers 7 bases. CDR3 in amino acids: CASSPPTGSGYTF. The CDR3 coding sequence is TGTGCCAGCAGTCCGCCGACAGGGTCCGGCTACACCTTC.